The entry below gives a single T cell receptor beta chain sequence along with its context. Its matching antigen is unknown. This may arise from a read error, as a much more abundant clone is one base away. Amplified TCR beta CDR3 regions came from RNA transcripts. The study used the HTBI primer set for a first-round RT-PCR of the TCR CDR3. MiXCR, applied by TCRdb to the multiplex PCR reads, yields one record per CDR3 protein. Among hundreds of thousands of distinct CDR3 sequences listed, about 17% were seen once. This specimen belongs to a study of T cells in Graves' hyperthyroidism and ophthalmopathy. Study-wide results and limits: In the blood, most expanded thyroid clonotypes above 0.001 appeared as well.

The CDR3 covers 15 residues. This TCR was recovered from a man aged 40-49 years with Graves' hyperthyroidism. Sample: blood. The V call is TRBV12-3 or TRBV12-4, the J call TRBJ1-5; D is unresolved. The CDR3 DNA reads as TGTGGCAGCAGTTTGGAAGATTTTAGCAATCAGCCCCAGCATTTT. Protein product: CGSSLEDFSNQPQHF.